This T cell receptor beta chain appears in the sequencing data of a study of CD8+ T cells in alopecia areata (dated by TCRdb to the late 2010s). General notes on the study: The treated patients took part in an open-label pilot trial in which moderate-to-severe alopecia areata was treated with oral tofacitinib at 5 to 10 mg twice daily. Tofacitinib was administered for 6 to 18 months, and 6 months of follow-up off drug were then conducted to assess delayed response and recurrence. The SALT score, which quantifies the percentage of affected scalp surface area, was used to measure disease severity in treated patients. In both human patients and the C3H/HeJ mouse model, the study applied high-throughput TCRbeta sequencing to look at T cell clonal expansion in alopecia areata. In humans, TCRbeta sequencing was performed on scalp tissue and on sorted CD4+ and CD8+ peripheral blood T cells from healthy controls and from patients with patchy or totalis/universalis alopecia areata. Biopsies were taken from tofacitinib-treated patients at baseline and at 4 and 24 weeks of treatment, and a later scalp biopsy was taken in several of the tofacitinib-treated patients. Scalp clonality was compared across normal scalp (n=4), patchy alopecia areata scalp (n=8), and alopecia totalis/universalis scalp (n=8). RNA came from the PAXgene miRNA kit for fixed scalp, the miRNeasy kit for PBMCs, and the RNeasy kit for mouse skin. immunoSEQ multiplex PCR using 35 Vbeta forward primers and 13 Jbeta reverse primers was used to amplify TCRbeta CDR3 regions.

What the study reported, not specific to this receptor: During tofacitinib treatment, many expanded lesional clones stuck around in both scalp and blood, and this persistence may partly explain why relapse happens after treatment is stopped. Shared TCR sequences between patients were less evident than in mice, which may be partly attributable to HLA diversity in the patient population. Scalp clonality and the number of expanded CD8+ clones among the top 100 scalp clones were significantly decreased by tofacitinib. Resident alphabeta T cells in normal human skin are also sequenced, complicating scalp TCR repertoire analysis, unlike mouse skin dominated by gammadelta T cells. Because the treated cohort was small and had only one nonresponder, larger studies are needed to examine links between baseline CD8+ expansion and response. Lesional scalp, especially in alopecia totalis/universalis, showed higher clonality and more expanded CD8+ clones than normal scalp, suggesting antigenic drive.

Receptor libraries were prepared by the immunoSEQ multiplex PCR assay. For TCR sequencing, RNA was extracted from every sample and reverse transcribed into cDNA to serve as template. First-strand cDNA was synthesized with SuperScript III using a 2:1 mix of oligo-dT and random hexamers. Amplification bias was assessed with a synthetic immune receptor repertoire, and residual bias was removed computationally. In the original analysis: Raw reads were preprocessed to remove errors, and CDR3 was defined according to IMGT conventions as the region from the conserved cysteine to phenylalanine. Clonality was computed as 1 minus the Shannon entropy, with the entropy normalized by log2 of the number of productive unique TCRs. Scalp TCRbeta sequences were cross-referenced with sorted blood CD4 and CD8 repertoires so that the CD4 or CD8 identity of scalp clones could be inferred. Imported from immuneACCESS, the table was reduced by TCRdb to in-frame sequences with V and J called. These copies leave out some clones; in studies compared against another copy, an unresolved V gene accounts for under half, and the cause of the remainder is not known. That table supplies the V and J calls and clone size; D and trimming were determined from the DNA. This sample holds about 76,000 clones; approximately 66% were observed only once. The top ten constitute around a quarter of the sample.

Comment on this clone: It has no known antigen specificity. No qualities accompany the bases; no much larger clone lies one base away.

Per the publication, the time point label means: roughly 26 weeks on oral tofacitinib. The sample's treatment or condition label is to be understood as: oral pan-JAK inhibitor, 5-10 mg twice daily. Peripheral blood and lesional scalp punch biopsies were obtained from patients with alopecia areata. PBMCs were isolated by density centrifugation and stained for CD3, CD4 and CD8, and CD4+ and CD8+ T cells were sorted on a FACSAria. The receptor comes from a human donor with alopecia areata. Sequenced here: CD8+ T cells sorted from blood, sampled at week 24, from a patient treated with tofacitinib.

The sequence in DNA is TGCGCCAGCAGCGATGGACAGGGTCGAACTGAAGCTTTCTTT. The resulting protein is CASSDGQGRTEAFF. The sequence is built from TRBV4-1 and TRBJ1-1, with 8 central nucleotides matching TRBD1. From the germline V gene, CDR1 is MGHRA and CDR2 is YSYEKL. Trimming accounts for 5 bases at V and 5 bases at J, while the number of junction bases matched to no gene is 7. Spanning cysteine to phenylalanine, the CDR3 consists of 14 amino acids. Only the CDR3 region is kept as DNA, spanning 42 bases read in frame from base 1.